Presented here are 12 T cell receptor beta chains from one specimen sequenced in a study of T cells in Graves' hyperthyroidism and ophthalmopathy. What was amplified from RNA transcripts were TCR beta CDR3 regions. The study used the HTBI primer set for a first-round RT-PCR of the TCR CDR3. TCRdb fed the multiplex PCR reads into MiXCR, producing one record per CDR3 protein. The sample holds some 500,000 distinct CDR3 sequences, roughly 25% seen once. The sequenced sample was blood. The receptor set was obtained from a woman in her thirties with Graves' ophthalmopathy.

This clonotype was counted ten times or more. The chain couples TRBV19 to TRBJ1-5, with D possibly matching TRBD1 (6 bases). Germline V gene data show CDR1 as LNHDA and CDR2 as SQIVND (reference sequence). Trimming cost V 6 bases and J 7 bases, with 13 bases left between them. This CDR3 region has 13 residues. Written as DNA, the CDR3 is TGTGCCAGTAGCAAGACAGGTGGCCAGCCCCAGCATTTT. Translated, it gives CASSKTGGQPQHF.

This clonotype has at least ten counts. The chain recombines TRBV4-1 with TRBJ1-5; 8 bases line up with TRBD1. Germline assignment: CDR1 MGHRA and CDR2 YSYEKL. CDR3 length: 16 residues. Germline trimming cut 4 bases from V and 1 base from J; bases unmatched to any gene: 6. The CDR3: CASSPEGTGSNQPQHF. The CDR3, as DNA: TGCGCCAGCAGCCCCGAAGGGACAGGCAGCAATCAGCCCCAGCATTTT.

This clonotype was seen ten or more times. The chain links TRBV20-1 to TRBJ1-5; D remains unclear. Germline CDR1 reads DFQATT; CDR2 reads SNEGSKA (reference sequence). There are 16 residues in the CDR3. V lost 0 bases and J 0 bases, leaving 12 bases between the germline ends. The CDR3 loop is CSARDGRGYSNQPQHF. CDR3 bases: TGCAGTGCTAGAGATGGACGCGGTTATAGCAATCAGCCCCAGCATTTT.

This clonotype was recorded only once. This may be a read error, as it is one base from a much larger clone. The rearrangement joins TRBV9 to TRBJ2-7, with D tentatively TRBD1 or TRBD2 (5 bases each). This CDR3 contains 14 residues. Germline V gene lookup returns CDR1 SGDLS and CDR2 YYNGEE. The CDR3 DNA sequence: TGTGCCATCAGCGTTACGGGGACGGCCTACGAGCAGTACTTC. This encodes CAISVTGTAYEQYF.

This clonotype was counted ten times or more. The chain employs TRBV29-1 and TRBJ1-2, with 7 positions matching TRBD1. After removal of 3 bases from V and 5 bases from J, the junction contained 6 bases not matched to a gene. Germline CDR1 reads SQVTM; CDR2 reads ANQGSEA. CDR3 length: 13 residues. CDR3 in amino acids: CSVERQGPYGYTF. CDR3 sequence (DNA): TGCAGCGTTGAGAGACAGGGACCGTATGGCTACACCTTC. The full variable domain, in which reference TRBV29-1 and TRBJ1-2 provide the parts outside the CDR3, is SAVISQKPSRDICQRGTSLTIQCQVDSQVTMMFWYRQQPGQSLTLIATANQGSEATYESGFVIDKFPISRPNLTFSTLTVSNMSPEDSSIYLCSVERQGPYGYTFGSGTRLTVV.

This clonotype was seen many times. The J gene is TRBJ2-7, the V gene TRBV3-1, with 9 nucleotides matching TRBD1. The CDR3 extends over 14 amino acids. Germline CDR1 is LGHDT and CDR2 is YNNKEL (reference sequence). J was trimmed by 4 bases and V by 5 bases; bases with no gene match: 6. The CDR3 DNA follows: TGTGCCAGCAGCTACCAGGACAGGGGTTACGAGCAGTACTTC. It translates to CASSYQDRGYEQYF.

This clonotype was recorded many times. This rearrangement joins TRBV12-3 or TRBV12-4 to TRBJ2-6; D unresolved. The CDR3 covers 14 residues. Trimming left V 3 bases short and J 3 bases short, with 6 bases between. In nucleotides, the CDR3 is TGTGCCAGCAGTTTGGCAGGTGGGGCCAACGTCCTGACTTTC. It yields the protein CASSLAGGANVLTF.

The chain carries TRBV24-1 and TRBJ2-7, with D possibly matching TRBD1 (5 bases). V was trimmed by 3 bases and J by 3 bases, leaving 17 bases between them. Germline CDR1 KGHDR, CDR2 SFDVKD. The CDR3 is 16 residues long. The CDR3 nucleotides are TGTGCCACCAGTGATCAGCTTGTGACAGTTGACTACGAGCAGTACTTC. Translation gives CATSDQLVTVDYEQYF.

This clonotype has ten or more counts. CDR3 sequence: CASSLAGTGRNTEAFF. The CDR3 DNA sequence: TGTGCCAGCAGTTTGGCCGGGACAGGGCGGAACACTGAAGCTTTCTTT. The rearrangement uses TRBV28 and TRBJ1-1; 9 bases fit TRBD1. With V trimmed by 3 bases and J by 1 base, 6 bases remained unmatched. The germline V gene encodes CDR1 MDHEN and CDR2 SYDVKM. The CDR3 spans 16 residues. Based on the CDR3 plus reference TRBV28 and TRBJ1-1, the full variable domain is DVKVTQSSRYLVKRTGEKVFLECVQDMDHENMFWYRQDPGLGLRLIYFSYDVKMKEKGDIPEGYSVSREKKERFSLILESASTNQTSMYLCASSLAGTGRNTEAFFGQGTRLTVV.

CDR3: CSVGQFPEAFF. The CDR3 nucleotides read TGCAGCGTTGGTCAGTTCCCTGAAGCTTTCTTT. The V and J genes are TRBV29-1 and TRBJ1-1; no definite D call. The ends were cut back, 4 bases at V and 6 bases at J, with 9 bases in the middle. The germline gives CDR1 SQVTM, CDR2 ANQGSEA. The CDR3 has 11 amino acids.

This clonotype was seen ten or more times. This chain connects TRBV15 to TRBJ2-7; TRBD2 might be the D (5 bases). Trimming shortened V by 0 bases and J by 7 bases, and 10 bases separated the two germline ends. The germline CDR1 and CDR2 sequences are LNHNV and YYDKDF (reference sequence). The CDR3 loop spans 13 amino acids. This chain's CDR3 is CATSRDPGEEQYF. In DNA form, the CDR3 reads TGTGCCACCAGCAGAGATCCCGGGGAGGAGCAGTACTTC.

This sequence joins TRBV12-3 or TRBV12-4 and TRBJ1-2, with 12 nucleotides matching TRBD1. Unmatched junction bases numbered 7, after V lost 4 bases and J lost 7 bases. The CDR3 covers 15 residues. The CDR3 loop is CASSSGQGAIFGYTF. CDR3 DNA: TGTGCCAGCAGTTCGGGACAGGGGGCGATTTTTGGCTACACCTTC.